Below are 5 T cell receptor beta chains sequenced from a single sample in a study of shared clonotypes between healthy human individuals. Libraries were prepared by immunoSEQ multiplex PCR; TCRdb keeps only in-frame clonotypes and omits some of them. Of about 1 million clones in the sample, approximately 72% were seen once. The sample consisted of memory CD4+ T cells sorted from blood. Subset reported: CD45RA-negative fraction. The receptors stem from a man younger than 30 in good health.

On this clone: Other DNA sequences in this specimen translate into the identical CDR3. This rearrangement joins TRBV5-1 to TRBJ1-6; 7 nucleotides line up with TRBD1. CDR3 size: 14 residues. In germline, CDR1 is SGHRS, CDR2 YFSETQ. Trimming cost V 2 bases and J 8 bases; bases outside gene matches: 4. In DNA form, the CDR3 reads TGCGCCAGCAGCTTCTCCACAGGGGATTCACCCCTCCACTTT. It specifies CASSFSTGDSPLHF.

Comments on this clone: One junction end does not reproduce the germline sequence, and a read error may be involved. The V gene is TRBV7-2, the J gene TRBJ2-5; 9 bases match TRBD2. The CDR3 has 16 amino acids. CDR1 is SGHTA, CDR2 FQGNSA, per germline. CDR3 loop: CASSLNPNQAGGPADF. CDR3 bases: TGTGCCAGCAGCTTAAACCCGAATCAAGCGGGAGGTCCGGCGGACTTC.

The rearrangement joins TRBV18 to TRBJ1-5, with 7 bases aligning to TRBD1. The trim removed 2 bases at V and 4 bases at J, leaving 5 bases unmatched. The CDR3 consists of 15 residues. CDR1 and CDR2 (germline): KGHSH, LQKENI. CDR3 sequence: CASSPGQVGNQPQHF. CDR3 nucleotide sequence: TGTGCCAGCTCACCAGGACAGGTCGGGAATCAGCCCCAGCATTTT.

To note about this clone: The junction departs from germline at one end; a sequencing error may be responsible. J is TRBJ2-6 and V is TRBV9; D is tentatively TRBD1 or TRBD2 (7 bases each). CDR1 and CDR2 (germline): SGDLS, YYNGEE. The CDR3 spans 17 residues. The CDR3 here is CASRVDPGGAGANVLTF. CDR3 coding DNA: TGTGCCAGCCGCGTAGATCCAGGGGGGGCTGGGGCCAACGTCCTGACTTTC. Together with reference TRBV9 and TRBJ2-6, the CDR3 gives the full variable domain: DSGVTQTPKHLITATGQRVTLRCSPRSGDLSVYWYQQSLDQGLQFLIQYYNGEERAKGNILERFSAQQFPDLHSELNLSSLELGDSALYFCASRVDPGGAGANVLTFGAGSRLTVL.

This chain connects TRBV10-3 to TRBJ2-7; 9 positions agree with TRBD2. The CDR3 length is 14 residues. V lost 5 bases to trimming and J lost 3 bases; unmatched junction nucleotides: 5. Germline V lookup: CDR1 ENHRY, CDR2 SYGVKD. CDR3 bases: TGTGCCATCAGTTCGGGGCGGGAGGGCTACGAGCAGTACTTC. It is translated as CAISSGREGYEQYF.